This TCR beta chain was recorded in a study of T cells in Graves' hyperthyroidism and ophthalmopathy. General observations from the study: Blood also contained most expanded thyroid clonotypes above 0.001.

Of note for this clonotype: Its antigen is currently unknown.

Amplified TCR beta CDR3 regions came from RNA transcripts. First-round RT-PCR of the TCR CDR3 relied on the HTBI primer set. TCRdb itself ran the multiplex PCR reads through MiXCR, one entry per CDR3 protein. The sample carries hundreds of thousands of distinct CDR3 sequences, nearly 45% recorded once. This CDR3 comprises 15 residues. V dropped 3 bases and J dropped 4 bases, with 10 bases sitting between them. Germline V gives CDR1 LNHNV, CDR2 YYDKDF (reference sequence). The receptor was isolated from an adult man with Graves' disease, either hyperthyroidism or ophthalmopathy (not recorded which). The chain combines TRBV15 with TRBJ2-6; TRBD1 might be the D (6 bases). Sequenced: peripheral blood or thyroid tissue (not recorded which). The CDR3 loop reads CATSSTGFGANVLTF. In nucleotides, the CDR3 is TGTGCCACCAGCAGTACAGGGTTCGGGGCCAACGTCCTGACTTTC.